Listed below are T cell receptor beta chains from one sample, sequenced in a study of T cells in Graves' hyperthyroidism and ophthalmopathy. TCRdb reanalysed the multiplex PCR reads using MiXCR and keeps one entry per CDR3 protein. The repertoire holds 350,000 to 400,000 distinct CDR3 sequences, about a fifth seen once, with about 3.5% in the top ten. The specimen was blood. The receptors stem from a woman aged 18-29 years with Graves' hyperthyroidism. Both conserved end residues are part of each CDR3. A D gene is named only where the DNA matches it firmly. Not all rows give a size; the values are once, few, many and, for expanded clones, a class.

TRBD1	few	TRBV4-1	TRBJ1-1	CASSQPTGRNTEAFF	TGCGCCAGCAGCCAACCGACAGGGCGGAACACTGAAGCTTTCTTT
NA	NA	TRBV6-2/TRBV6-3	TRBJ1-1	CATSPGRNTEAFF	TGTGCCACCTCCCCGGGGCGAAACACTGAAGCTTTCTTT
NA	many	TRBV12-3/TRBV12-4	TRBJ1-2	CASSRSGYGYTF	TGTGCCAGCAGCCGCAGCGGGTATGGCTACACCTTC
NA	NA	TRBV5-6	TRBJ1-5	CASSLSLLPAQHF	TGTGCCAGCAGCTTGTCGCTCCTGCCAGCCCAGCATTTT
NA	NA	TRBV29-1	TRBJ1-3	CSVEDFLSGNTIYF	TGCAGCGTTGAAGATTTCCTCTCTGGAAACACCATATATTTT
TRBD1	many	TRBV12-3/TRBV12-4	TRBJ2-2	CASSFQGDTGELFF	TGTGCCAGCAGTTTTCAGGGGGACACCGGGGAGCTGTTTTTT
NA	NA	TRBV6-1	TRBJ2-4	CARQTKGRDGNMQYF	TGTGCCAGGCAGACAAAGGGCAGGGACGGAAACATGCAGTACTTC
NA	many	TRBV3-1	TRBJ1-3	CASSQDQNTIYF	TGTGCCAGCAGCCAAGATCAAAACACCATATATTTT
NA	many	TRBV11-1	TRBJ2-5	CASSLSGPGGQETQYF	TGTGCCAGCAGCTTATCCGGGCCCGGGGGTCAAGAGACCCAGTACTTC
TRBD1	many	TRBV7-9	TRBJ1-3	CASSPRTGRSGNTIYF	TGTGCCAGCAGCCCAAGGACAGGGCGCTCTGGAAACACCATATATTTT
NA	few	TRBV3-1	TRBJ2-5	CASSHPERGGTWQETQYF	TGTGCCAGCAGCCATCCCGAGAGGGGGGGGACCTGGCAAGAGACCCAGTACTTC
NA	NA	TRBV4-1	TRBJ1-1	CASSRRGRETEAFF	TGCGCCAGCAGCCGCAGGGGTCGGGAAACTGAAGCTTTCTTT
NA	many	TRBV20-1	TRBJ2-7	CSARRGTYEQYF	TGCAGTGCTAGAAGGGGAACCTACGAGCAGTACTTC
NA	many	TRBV6-5	TRBJ1-5	CASGEGPSPQHF	TGTGCCAGCGGAGAGGGGCCCTCGCCCCAGCATTTT
TRBD2	many	TRBV24-1	TRBJ2-1	CATSEASGGSPNNEQFF	TGTGCCACCAGTGAAGCGAGCGGGGGGTCCCCCAACAATGAGCAGTTCTTC
NA	many	TRBV12-3/TRBV12-4	TRBJ1-1	CASSSVQGVGTEAFF	TGTGCCAGCAGTTCTGTACAGGGAGTCGGCACTGAAGCTTTCTTT
TRBD1	many	TRBV28	TRBJ1-3	CASAPGGAFGNTIYF	TGTGCCAGCGCTCCAGGGGGCGCCTTTGGAAACACCATATATTTT
TRBD1	many	TRBV30	TRBJ1-1	CAWSIPGGIAFF	TGTGCCTGGAGTATCCCAGGGGGGATCGCTTTCTTT
NA	medium-sized	TRBV12-3/TRBV12-4	TRBJ1-1	CASRGQLMNTEAFF	TGTGCCAGCAGAGGACAACTCATGAACACTGAAGCTTTCTTT
NA	many	TRBV28	TRBJ1-1	CASSLLVGAATEAFF	TGTGCCAGCAGTTTATTAGTCGGGGCGGCGACTGAAGCTTTCTTT
NA	many	TRBV5-1	TRBJ1-2	CASSLTFSGGYTF	TGCGCCAGCAGCTTGACTTTTTCGGGTGGCTACACCTTC
NA	NA	TRBV6-2/TRBV6-3	TRBJ2-7	CASSQHLGVYEQYF	TGTGCCAGCAGTCAACACCTCGGAGTTTACGAGCAGTACTTC
TRBD1	many	TRBV3-1	TRBJ1-2	CASSQQGDDGYTF	TGTGCCAGCAGCCAGCAGGGGGATGATGGCTACACCTTC
TRBD1	many	TRBV7-8	TRBJ2-7	CASSLVTGGGEQYF	TGTGCCAGCAGCTTAGTGACAGGGGGCGGCGAGCAGTACTTC
NA	few	TRBV18	TRBJ1-1	CASSLGLMNTEACF	TGTGCCAGCTCACTCGGGCTAATGAACACTGAAGCTTGCTTT
NA	many	TRBV18	TRBJ1-1	CASSRGGLRPTEAFF	TGTGCCAGCTCACGAGGGGGACTCCGGCCCACTGAAGCTTTCTTT
NA	NA	TRBV11-1	TRBJ1-1	CASSLYGRNTYRNTEAFF	TGTGCCAGCAGCTTATATGGCCGGAATACCTATAGGAACACTGAAGCTTTCTTT
NA	NA	TRBV5-5	TRBJ1-5	CASSYGQSNQPQHF	TGTGCCAGCAGCTACGGACAGTCTAATCAGCCCCAGCATTTT
NA	many	TRBV12-3/TRBV12-4	TRBJ2-5	CASSLGGGQSETQYF	TGTGCCAGCAGTTTAGGCGGGGGACAATCGGAGACCCAGTACTTC
NA	many	TRBV12-3/TRBV12-4	TRBJ2-2	CASSLSAGDTGELFF	TGTGCCAGCAGTTTATCGGCAGGGGACACCGGGGAGCTGTTTTTT
NA	many	TRBV11-2	TRBJ2-5	CASSFYLTQETQYF	TGTGCCAGCAGCTTCTACCTTACCCAAGAGACCCAGTACTTC
NA	few	TRBV20-1	TRBJ2-7	CSARARPNLYEQYF	TGCAGTGCTAGAGCCCGACCCAACCTCTACGAGCAGTACTTC
NA	many	TRBV15	TRBJ1-2	CATSRGLESGYRDYGYTF	TGTGCCACCAGCAGAGGATTAGAATCGGGGTATAGAGACTATGGCTACACCTTC
NA	NA	TRBV6-5	TRBJ1-2	CASSWTDFKAGGYTF	TGTGCCAGCAGTTGGACCGACTTCAAGGCGGGGGGTTACACCTTC
NA	many	TRBV6-4	TRBJ2-2	CASTPLGFSFQLGELFF	TGTGCCAGCACCCCATTAGGTTTTTCGTTCCAATTGGGGGAGCTGTTTTTT
TRBD2	many	TRBV20-1	TRBJ2-5	CSARPFFSGGQETQYF	TGCAGTGCTAGACCCTTCTTTAGCGGGGGTCAAGAGACCCAGTACTTC
NA	many	TRBV13	TRBJ2-7	CASSYTGPTYEQYF	TGTGCCAGCAGCTATACGGGCCCCACCTACGAGCAGTACTTC
NA	many	TRBV13	TRBJ2-7	CASSLGQVYEQYF	TGTGCCAGCAGCTTAGGACAGGTCTACGAGCAGTACTTC
TRBD1	many	TRBV10-3	TRBJ2-6	CANSALDRAGVLTF	TGTGCGAATTCAGCATTAGACAGGGCGGGCGTCCTGACTTTC
TRBD1	NA	TRBV27	TRBJ1-6	CASRLTRGTHSPLHF	TGTGCCAGCAGACTAACCAGGGGGACCCATTCACCCCTCCACTTT
NA	NA	TRBV6-4	TRBJ1-1	CASSIDRRNTEAFF	TGTGCCAGCAGCATAGACAGGCGTAACACTGAAGCTTTCTTT
NA	once	TRBV20-1	TRBJ1-1	CSAKRGANTEAFF	TGCAGTGCCAAAAGGGGCGCGAACACTGAAGCTTTCTTT
NA	many	TRBV7-6	TRBJ2-7	CASSSGPVSYEQYF	TGTGCCAGCAGCTCCGGGCCTGTCTCCTACGAGCAGTACTTC
NA	NA	TRBV2	TRBJ2-5	CASSGTVFQETQYF	TGTGCCAGCAGTGGGACAGTATTCCAAGAGACCCAGTACTTC
NA	many	TRBV24-1	TRBJ2-2	CATSSNQSVTGELFF	TGTGCCACCAGTTCGAATCAGTCAGTCACCGGGGAGCTGTTTTTT
NA	many	TRBV20-1	TRBJ1-2	CSAPSGGGYGYTF	TGCAGTGCCCCTTCCGGGGGTGGCTATGGCTACACCTTC